The clone carrying this T cell receptor beta chain was observed at least ten times. What it binds is unknown. Between the trimmed V and J ends, which lost 2 bases and 2 bases, there was a span of 7 bases. CDR3 length equals 15 residues. Germline CDR1 SEHNR, CDR2 FQNEAQ (reference sequence). Treatment of any kind had been given to no patient before thyroid surgery. This sample is drawn from a study of metastatic and nonmetastatic thyroid tumors. Overall study: Repertoires from malignant and benign thyroid patients were compared across blood and tumor or nodule tissue.

Methods used by the authors: CDR3 differences across clinicopathological groups were used to build a distant-metastasis classifier for papillary thyroid cancer. TCRdb reanalyzed the PCR reads with MiXCR. The V and J calls shown here were made by TCRdb, not taken from the authors' results. The data show about 85,000 clones, 8% to 9.5% seen once. Whole-study results and caveats: Patients with malignant thyroid tumors reportedly had significantly higher TCR beta diversity than those with benign nodules, in blood and tumor.

The specimen was blood. This clonotype was obtained from a female donor with papillary thyroid cancer or a benign thyroid nodule (not recorded which). Some clones in this sample may be carry-over from other donors' samples. The gene calls are TRBV7-9 and TRBJ2-6; no firm D call. The CDR3 DNA is TGTGCCAGCAGCTTAAAGGGTGCTGGGGCCAACGTCCTGACTTTC. It codes for CASSLKGAGANVLTF.